The 9 T cell receptor beta chains listed next were all sequenced from one sample in a study of PD-1 blockade in classical Hodgkin lymphoma. Only in-frame clones appear in the TCRdb table, and some are missing; sequencing was by immunoSEQ multiplex PCR. The sample contains 19,000 or so clones, more than 60% of which appear only once. Relapse was seen in all patients after autologous stem cell transplantation, and brentuximab vedotin exposure was variable. Sequencing was performed on peripheral blood mononuclear cells (PBMCs), taken at baseline. The receptors come from a human donor with classical Hodgkin lymphoma.

This chain uses TRBV19 with TRBJ2-5; TRBD1 agrees at 7 bases. This CDR3 has 13 residues. Per the germline V gene, CDR1 is LNHDA and CDR2 is SQIVND (reference sequence). The J segment lost 4 bases and the V segment lost 3 bases, leaving 2 bases of the junction unmatched. Here the CDR3 reads CASSMNRGETQYF. The CDR3 region has the DNA TGTGCCAGTAGTATGAACAGGGGAGAGACCCAGTACTTC.

The chain carries TRBV5-1 and TRBJ2-7; 7 bases are shared with TRBD2. V lost 0 bases to trimming and J lost 5 bases; unmatched junction nucleotides: 5. This CDR3 spans 14 amino acids. Per germline, CDR1 SGHRS and CDR2 YFSETQ. CDR3 coding DNA: TGCGCCAGCAGCTTGGTGGCGGGAGTGAACGAGCAGTACTTC. As protein: CASSLVAGVNEQYF. Full variable domain (rest looked up from reference TRBV5-1 and TRBJ2-7): KAGVTQTPRYLIKTRGQQVTLSCSPISGHRSVSWYQQTPGQGLQFLFEYFSETQRNKGNFPGRFSGRQFSNSRSEMNVSTLELGDSALYLCASSLVAGVNEQYFGPGTRLTVT.

The chain employs TRBV6-5 and TRBJ2-3; the match to TRBD1 covers 10 bases. This CDR3 is built from 15 residues. J gave up 2 bases and V 8 bases, and 7 bases lay outside the gene matches. CDR1 and CDR2 (germline): MNHEY, SVGAGI. In DNA, the CDR3 is TGTGCCAGCGGCGGGGGACAGGGGAACACAGATACGCAGTATTTT. It encodes CASGGGQGNTDTQYF.

J is TRBJ1-5 and V is TRBV5-6, with D perhaps TRBD1 (5 bases). The germline V and J ends were trimmed by 1 base and 3 bases, with 14 bases remaining between them. The CDR3 loop spans 16 amino acids. Germline loops: CDR1 SGHDT, CDR2 YYEEEE. CDR3 sequence reads: CASSLRTRLPNQPQHF. The CDR3 DNA sequence: TGTGCCAGCAGCTTGAGGACAAGATTGCCCAATCAGCCCCAGCATTTT. Full variable domain (rest looked up from reference TRBV5-6 and TRBJ1-5): DAGVTQSPTHLIKTRGQQVTLRCSPKSGHDTVSWYQQALGQGPQFIFQYYEEEERQRGNFPDRFSGHQFPNYSSELNVNALLLGDSALYLCASSLRTRLPNQPQHFGDGTRLSIL.

The rearrangement uses TRBV19 and TRBJ1-2; 8 bases map to TRBD1. The CDR3 totals 14 residues. V gave up 4 bases and J gave up 6 bases; unmatched junction bases: 7. Looked up from germline, CDR1 is LNHDA and CDR2 is SQIVND (reference sequence). The CDR3 loop reads CASSKGGQANGYTF. The CDR3 DNA is TGTGCCAGTAGTAAAGGGGGACAGGCCAATGGCTACACCTTC.

The V call is TRBV6-6, the J call TRBJ2-5; D is uncertain. This CDR3 spans 14 amino acids. Trimming removed 4 bases from V and 1 base from J, with 10 bases in between. Germline V gene sequence: CDR1 MNHNY, CDR2 SVGAGI (reference sequence). CDR3 residues: CASSSTPGQETQYF. Written as DNA, the CDR3 is TGTGCCAGCAGTTCGACACCGGGCCAAGAGACCCAGTACTTC.

The chain has TRBV18 and TRBJ2-7; 16 nucleotides agree with TRBD2. Per the germline V gene, CDR1 is KGHSH and CDR2 is LQKENI. This CDR3 has 15 residues. V dropped 3 bases and J dropped 5; count of bases not matched to a gene: 1. For the CDR3, the DNA is TGTGCCAGCTCACCGGGACTAGCGGGAGGGGACGAGCAGTACTTC. Residues: CASSPGLAGGDEQYF.

This chain connects TRBV7-2 to TRBJ1-1, with D unresolved. CDR1 SGHTA and CDR2 FQGNSA come from the germline V gene. This CDR3 contains 15 residues. Trimming pared 5 bases from V and 6 bases from J, leaving 19 bases between. The CDR3 sequence: CASSLGFLSGSEAFF. The CDR3 DNA follows: TGTGCCAGCAGCCTGGGGTTCTTATCTGGCTCTGAAGCTTTCTTT.

The chain has TRBV10-3 and TRBJ1-4, with TRBD1 matching over 8 bases. Germline values: CDR1 ENHRY, CDR2 SYGVKD. The CDR3 covers 13 residues. The V gene end was trimmed by 3 bases and the J gene end by 7 bases; junction bases not matched to a gene: 1. The CDR3 DNA reads TGTGCCATCAGTGACGGACAGGGTGAAAAACTGTTTTTT. Translated: CAISDGQGEKLFF.